The 16 T cell receptor beta chains given below trace back to one sample, sequenced in a study of shared clonotypes between healthy human individuals. Assay: immunoSEQ multiplex PCR; the TCRdb copy retains only in-frame clones and omits some. Here the sample spans roughly 1,500,000 clones, 98% being singletons. The source material was naive CD4+ T cells sorted from blood. Subset here: CD45RA+ positively selected. The receptors were sampled from a man under 40 in good health.

This clone has just one count. The J gene is TRBJ2-4, the V gene TRBV7-2, with D maybe TRBD1 (5 bases). CDR1 is SGHTA and CDR2 is FQGNSA in the germline V gene. Trimming removed 1 base from V and 4 bases from J, with 8 bases in between. This CDR3 has 14 amino acids. As DNA, the CDR3 is TGTGCCAGCAGCTTAGGGGGCAATAAAAACATTCAGTACTTC. As protein: CASSLGGNKNIQYF. The complete variable domain, with remaining parts taken from reference TRBV7-2 and TRBJ2-4, reads GAGVSQSPSNKVTEKGKDVELRCDPISGHTALYWYRQSLGQGLEFLIYFQGNSAPDKSGLPSDRFSAERTGGSVSTLTIQRTQQEDSAVYLCASSLGGNKNIQYFGAGTRLSVL.

The V call is TRBV5-1, the J call TRBJ2-1; D is undetermined. This CDR3 comprises 16 residues. The germline V gene has CDR1 SGHRS and CDR2 YFSETQ. V was clipped by 0 bases and J by 0 bases, with 10 bases between them. The CDR3 DNA reads TGCGCCAGCAGCTTGGTATGGCAGAGCTCCTACAATGAGCAGTTCTTC. It yields the protein CASSLVWQSSYNEQFF.

This chain connects TRBV5-1 to TRBJ2-1; 8 bases match TRBD2. CDR3 length equals 16 residues. With V trimmed by 0 bases and J by 7 bases, 9 bases remained unmatched. Looked up from germline, CDR1 is SGHRS and CDR2 is YFSETQ. CDR3: CASSLEAGAAWNEQFF. CDR3 bases: TGCGCCAGCAGCTTGGAAGCGGGAGCGGCTTGGAATGAGCAGTTCTTC.

The genes are TRBV6-1 and TRBJ2-7, with 9 bases lining up with TRBD1. CDR3 length: 15 amino acids. J lost 4 bases, V lost 6 bases, and 10 bases had no gene match. Germline assignment: CDR1 MNHNS and CDR2 SASEGT. CDR3 DNA: TGTGCCAGCAGCGGGCCGGGACAGGGACAGTACGAGCAGTACTTC. This codes for CASSGPGQGQYEQYF.

This chain joins TRBV7-2 and TRBJ2-7, with D unresolved. V lost 1 base to trimming and J lost 4 bases, with 8 bases between them. There are 13 residues in the CDR3. CDR1 is SGHTA, CDR2 FQGNSA, per germline. This CDR3 reads CASSLERHYEQYF. In nucleotides, the CDR3 is TGTGCCAGCAGCTTAGAGCGACATTACGAGCAGTACTTC. Using reference TRBV7-2 and TRBJ2-7 for the parts outside the CDR3, the full variable domain is GAGVSQSPSNKVTEKGKDVELRCDPISGHTALYWYRQSLGQGLEFLIYFQGNSAPDKSGLPSDRFSAERTGGSVSTLTIQRTQQEDSAVYLCASSLERHYEQYFGPGTRLTVT.

The chain links TRBV9 to TRBJ2-7; the D is unclear. This CDR3 region has 10 residues. Trimming shortened V by 6 bases and J by 2 bases, and 3 bases separated the two germline ends. Germline V gene sequence: CDR1 SGDLS, CDR2 YYNGEE. CDR3 DNA sequence: TGTGCCAGCAACACCTACGAGCAGTACTTC. Translation gives CASNTYEQYF.

This clone was counted only a few times. V and J are TRBV2 and TRBJ1-5; D may be TRBD1 (6 bases). The CDR3 totals 15 residues. The V gene lost 8 bases and the J gene lost 1 base, with 15 bases spanning the gap. Germline CDR1 reads SNHLY; CDR2 reads FYNNEI. In DNA form, the CDR3 reads TGTGCCAGCGGCAAGTGGGGGCTGAGCAATCAGCCCCAGCATTTT. Translated, it gives CASGKWGLSNQPQHF.

The chain employs TRBV14 and TRBJ2-2; possible D gene TRBD2, 6 bases. CDR3 length: 15 amino acids. V was shortened by 5 bases and J by 4 bases, with 14 bases between the two germline ends. The V gene's germline CDR1 is SGHDN and CDR2 FVKESK. CDR3 amino acids: CASSFKFGGTGELFF. As DNA, the CDR3 is TGTGCCAGCAGCTTTAAGTTCGGGGGCACCGGGGAGCTGTTTTTT.

The chain links TRBV15 to TRBJ2-7; the match to TRBD1 covers 8 bases. This CDR3 has 15 residues. The V and J ends lost 1 base and 2 bases, in that order; junction bases with no gene match: 4. Germline V CDR1 and CDR2: LNHNV, YYDKDF (reference sequence). The CDR3 sequence: CATSRGTGQTYEQYF. The DNA of the CDR3 is TGTGCCACCAGCAGAGGGACAGGGCAAACCTACGAGCAGTACTTC.

V usage is TRBV2 and J usage is TRBJ2-1; 9 bases are a match to TRBD2. CDR3 length equals 15 residues. Trimming at V came to 11 bases and at J to 6 bases, leaving 14 bases not matched to a gene. Germline values: CDR1 SNHLY, CDR2 FYNNEI. In DNA, the CDR3 is TGTGCCTGCTCAGGGGGTAGCGGGAGAGGCAATGAGCAGTTCTTC. Translated: CACSGGSGRGNEQFF.

The V and J genes are TRBV27 and TRBJ1-1; no clear D. Germline CDR1 is MNHEY and CDR2 is SMNVEV (reference sequence). This CDR3 contains 16 residues. The ends were cut back, 6 bases at V and 6 bases at J, with 23 bases in the middle. CDR3 region: CASRLAPSGGLPEAFF. The CDR3 region has the DNA TGTGCCAGCAGGCTAGCTCCCTCTGGAGGGCTCCCTGAAGCTTTCTTT.

The gene calls are TRBV4-3 and TRBJ1-1; weak D call: TRBD1 (5 bases). CDR3 length: 13 amino acids. The germline CDR1 and CDR2 sequences are LGHNA and YSLEER. V lost 3 bases and J lost 5, with 10 bases in between. CDR3 amino acids: CASSHRWGTEAFF. CDR3 in DNA: TGCGCCAGCAGCCACCGATGGGGGACTGAAGCTTTCTTT.

This chain connects TRBV19 to TRBJ2-7, with 10 bases matching TRBD1. The CDR3 length is 14 residues. V was clipped by 7 bases and J by 5 bases; unmatched bases: 8. CDR1 LNHDA and CDR2 SQIVND come from the germline V gene (reference sequence). CDR3 DNA: TGTGCCAGTACATCGGACAGGGGGTCAGACGAGCAGTACTTC. It encodes CASTSDRGSDEQYF. The full variable domain, rest sourced from reference TRBV19 and TRBJ2-7, is DGGITQSPKYLFRKEGQNVTLSCEQNLNHDAMYWYRQDPGQGLRLIYYSQIVNDFQKGDIAEGYSVSREKKESFPLTVTSAQKNPTAFYLCASTSDRGSDEQYFGPGTRLTVT.

Worth noting for this clone: This specimen includes other DNA sequences encoding the same CDR3. The chain is built from TRBV19 and TRBJ2-5, with a tentative D call TRBD2 (6 bases). CDR1 LNHDA and CDR2 SQIVND come from the germline V gene (reference sequence). This CDR3 is 13 amino acids long. The V end lost 4 bases, the J end lost 2 bases, and 8 bases lay between the germline ends. CDR3 region: CASSTGTQETQYF. The CDR3, as DNA: TGTGCCAGTAGTACCGGGACTCAAGAGACCCAGTACTTC.

The V and J genes are TRBV21-1 and TRBJ2-5; the table's D call, TRBD1, has no DNA check behind it. TRBV21-1 is tagged as a pseudogene. This CDR3 is 14 amino acids long. Here the CDR3 DNA reads TGTGCCAGCAGAAGACAGGGTTGGTCGGAGACCCAGTACTTC. As protein: CASRRQGWSETQYF.

This clone was seen a few times. The rearrangement links TRBV2 to TRBJ1-2, with D unresolved. Trimming removed 8 bases from V and 2 bases from J, with 9 bases in between. Germline CDR1 is SNHLY and CDR2 is FYNNEI. The CDR3 is 12 amino acids. The CDR3 DNA follows: TGTGCCAGCGGGGAAGGGAACTATGGCTACACCTTC. It is translated as CASGEGNYGYTF.